One sample yielded the 2 T cell receptor beta chains listed below, sequenced in a study of control samples from healthy donors and cancer patients. Produced via immunoSEQ multiplex PCR; TCRdb's table is partial and in-frame only. The profile shows about 120,000 clones, more than 85% of them singletons. Sequences were obtained from blood. The receptors here all came from a man aged 18 to 35 in good health.

This sequence joins TRBV7-6 and TRBJ2-3; possibly TRBD2 for D (6 bases). Trimming stripped 0 bases from V and 2 bases from J, with 15 bases between. Germline V gene sequence: CDR1 SGHVS, CDR2 FNYEAQ. The CDR3 loop spans 17 amino acids. CDR3 nucleotides: TGTGCCAGCAGCTTAGCGCTGGGGGGTTTGGACACAGATACGCAGTATTTT. Translated, it gives CASSLALGGLDTDTQYF.

V gene TRBV9 combines with J gene TRBJ1-3, with TRBD1 matching 7 bases. CDR3 length equals 14 residues. J lost 8 bases, V lost 4 bases, and 9 bases had no gene match. Germline CDR1 SGDLS, CDR2 YYNGEE. CDR3 sequence (DNA): TGTGCCAGCAGCCTGGGACCTGGGACAGACACCATATATTTT. Translated, it gives CASSLGPGTDTIYF.